This passage covers 27 T cell receptor beta chains from one sample sequenced in a study of blood T cell repertoires in COVID-19. Measured with immunoSEQ multiplex PCR; TCRdb has only the in-frame clones, and not every one. The sample includes roughly 100,000 clones, approximately 86% of them seen just once. Input material: peripheral blood. All receptors derive from a human donor in a cohort sampled during active COVID-19.

This clone was found a few times. V gene TRBV5-1 combines with J gene TRBJ1-5; TRBD1 agrees at 8 bases. The V gene's germline CDR1 is SGHRS and CDR2 YFSETQ. V lost 4 bases and J lost 0; bases outside the gene matches: 9. This CDR3 has 17 residues. The CDR3 sequence: CASSPRTGPYSNQPQHF. The CDR3 nucleotides read TGCGCCAGCAGCCCGCGGACAGGGCCCTATAGCAATCAGCCCCAGCATTTT.

The chain couples TRBV5-4 to TRBJ2-4; TRBD2 agrees at 8 bases. This CDR3 region has 16 residues. Unmatched junction bases numbered 10, after V lost 3 bases and J lost 5 bases. The germline V gene encodes CDR1 SGHNT and CDR2 YYREEE (reference sequence). For the CDR3, the DNA is TGTGCCAGCAGCTCCTCGGCGGGGGGACCACAAAACATTCAGTACTTC. It encodes CASSSSAGGPQNIQYF.

The chain links TRBV9 to TRBJ1-1; a possible D gene is TRBD1 (6 bases). The CDR3 extends over 14 amino acids. Trimming left V 0 bases short and J 7 bases short, with 13 bases between. CDR1 is SGDLS, CDR2 YYNGEE, per germline. The CDR3: CASSVAGGYGEAFF. The CDR3, as DNA: TGTGCCAGCAGCGTAGCGGGGGGCTACGGTGAAGCTTTCTTT.

The chain links TRBV19 to TRBJ2-4; no clear D. Germline V CDR1 and CDR2: LNHDA, SQIVND (reference sequence). The CDR3 has 16 residues. V was trimmed by 0 bases and J by 1 base, leaving 10 bases between them. The CDR3 here is CASSIDLRGAKNIQYF. The DNA for the CDR3 is TGTGCCAGTAGTATAGATTTAAGAGGCGCCAAAAACATTCAGTACTTC.

This rearrangement joins TRBV18 to TRBJ1-1; 8 nucleotides align to TRBD1. With 3 bases clipped from V and 0 bases from J, the junction kept 12 bases outside the gene matches. The CDR3 consists of 18 residues. Germline CDR1 and CDR2: KGHSH and LQKENI. The CDR3 spells CASSPYTGTGLLNTEAFF. CDR3 DNA sequence: TGTGCCAGCTCACCGTACACCGGGACAGGTCTCCTGAACACTGAAGCTTTCTTT.

The chain couples TRBV7-3 to TRBJ2-5; 8 positions agree with TRBD1. CDR1 SGHTA and CDR2 FQGTGA come from the germline V gene. With V trimmed by 6 bases and J by 5 bases, 11 bases remained unmatched. This CDR3 region has 15 residues. CDR3 protein: CASSFTGGIRETQYF. The CDR3 DNA follows: TGTGCCAGCAGTTTTACAGGGGGGATCAGGGAGACCCAGTACTTC.

This chain joins TRBV30 and TRBJ2-2; 12 bases line up with TRBD1. V was pared by 1 base and J by 6 bases, with 3 bases of the junction left unmatched. The CDR3 runs 15 residues. The germline V gene encodes CDR1 GTSNPN and CDR2 SVGIG (reference sequence). Written as DNA, the CDR3 is TGTGCCTGGAGTGCGGGACAGGGGGCGTCCGGGGAGCTGTTTTTT. Translating it yields CAWSAGQGASGELFF.

The chain is built from TRBV7-2 and TRBJ2-5; 11 bases align to TRBD2. Germline V CDR1 and CDR2: SGHTA, FQGNSA. This CDR3 region has 14 residues. The J segment lost 4 bases and the V segment lost 3 bases, leaving 1 base of the junction unmatched. Here the CDR3 reads CASSFTSGRETQYF. CDR3 DNA: TGTGCCAGCAGCTTCACTAGCGGGAGAGAGACCCAGTACTTC.

The chain has TRBV6-5 and TRBJ2-7, with 7 bases identical to TRBD1. With 8 bases clipped from V and 3 bases from J, the junction kept 10 bases outside the gene matches. The length of the CDR3 is 14 residues. Germline-derived CDR1 and CDR2 are MNHEY and SVGAGI. For the CDR3, the DNA is TGTGCCAGCTGGGGACAGACAGGGTACTACGAGCAGTACTTC. Translated: CASWGQTGYYEQYF.

This chain uses TRBV10-3 with TRBJ2-5, with a possible D match to TRBD2 (5 bases). The CDR3 is 13 residues long. V lost 3 bases and J 3 bases, leaving 8 bases between the germline ends. CDR1 is ENHRY, CDR2 SYGVKD, per germline. The CDR3 sequence: CAISEGREETQYF. CDR3 nucleotide sequence: TGTGCCATCAGTGAAGGGCGGGAAGAGACCCAGTACTTC.

V and J are TRBV5-4 and TRBJ1-2, with TRBD1 matching 7 bases. The CDR3 sequence is 13 residues long. Trimming took 2 bases from V and 7 from J; bases not matched to a gene: 5. In germline, CDR1 is SGHNT, CDR2 YYREEE (reference sequence). CDR3 nucleotide sequence: TGTGCCAGCAGCTTTTCAGGGGGTGGTGGCTACACCTTC. Protein sequence: CASSFSGGGGYTF.

J is TRBJ2-3 and V is TRBV7-8; perhaps TRBD2 as D (5 bases). This CDR3 region has 16 residues. Germline CDR1 and CDR2: SGHVS and FQNEAQ. V shed 5 bases and J shed 6 bases, with 21 bases lying between them. CDR3 coding DNA: TGTGCCAGCAGCACCGGTCTCCGAGGAGGCGGGGATACGCAGTATTTT. Translating it yields CASSTGLRGGGDTQYF.

A single count supports this clone. The chain joins TRBV7-2 to TRBJ2-4, with TRBD1 identical over 10 bases. This CDR3 contains 17 residues. Germline V gene data show CDR1 as SGHTA and CDR2 as FQGNSA. J was trimmed by 8 bases and V by 1 base; bases with no gene match: 11. DNA for the CDR3: TGTGCCAGCAGCTTAGAGTCCCGGGACAGGGGTTTAGACATTCAGTACTTC. It encodes CASSLESRDRGLDIQYF.

The rearrangement joins TRBV5-1 to TRBJ1-2; weak D call: TRBD1 (6 bases). The CDR3 length is 14 residues. The V end was cut by 0 bases, the J end by 5 bases, with 11 bases between. Germline V CDR1 and CDR2: SGHRS, YFSETQ. The CDR3 bases are TGCGCCAGCAGCTTGGGGACAGCGACTTATGGCTACACCTTC. Translating gives CASSLGTATYGYTF.

The chain has TRBV11-2 and TRBJ1-2; 8 positions match TRBD1. The germline gives CDR1 SGHAT, CDR2 FQNNGV. This CDR3 region has 16 residues. J lost 8 bases, V lost 5 bases, and 16 bases had no gene match. In DNA, the CDR3 is TGTGCCAGCAGCCCCGTCCTAAACAGGGGGGGAAGAGGCTACACCTTC. Its translation is CASSPVLNRGGRGYTF.

The chain carries TRBV6-1 and TRBJ1-2; D not certain. Germline V lookup: CDR1 MNHNS, CDR2 SASEGT. Trimming removed 1 base from V and 9 bases from J, with 12 bases in between. The CDR3 covers 13 residues. The CDR3 loop is CASSEGLSVSYTF. Here the CDR3 DNA reads TGTGCCAGCAGTGAAGGTCTGAGCGTAAGCTACACCTTC.

The chain links TRBV5-4 to TRBJ2-7; no firm D call. V was clipped by 0 bases and J by 2 bases, with 12 bases between them. CDR1 is SGHNT, CDR2 YYREEE, per germline (reference sequence). CDR3 length: 15 residues. Here the CDR3 reads CASSLVDGRAYEQYF. The CDR3 DNA reads TGTGCCAGCAGCTTGGTTGACGGCCGGGCCTACGAGCAGTACTTC.

The chain joins TRBV3-1 (or the pseudogene TRBV3-2) to TRBJ2-7, with D perhaps matching TRBD2 (5 bases). This CDR3 contains 14 residues. Germline V gene lookup returns CDR1 LGHDT and CDR2 YNNKEL (reference sequence). Trimming took off 6 bases at V and 2 bases at J, with 14 bases between the two ends. In DNA form, the CDR3 reads TGTGCCAGCAGTTCAGACTACCTCGCCTACGAGCAGTACTTC. Amino acids: CASSSDYLAYEQYF.

The V call is TRBV7-6, the J call TRBJ2-1, with D perhaps matching TRBD1 (6 bases). CDR3 length: 15 residues. Germline CDR1 is SGHVS and CDR2 is FNYEAQ. Trimming took 1 base from V and 4 from J, leaving 11 bases between them. Here the CDR3 DNA reads TGTGCCAGCAGCTTAGAATTCCAGGGGTACAATGAGCAGTTCTTC. It encodes CASSLEFQGYNEQFF. The full variable domain, in which reference TRBV7-6 and TRBJ2-1 provide the parts outside the CDR3, is GAGVSQSPRYKVTKRGQDVALRCDPISGHVSLYWYRQALGQGPEFLTYFNYEAQQDKSGLPNDRFSAERPEGSISTLTIQRTEQRDSAMYRCASSLEFQGYNEQFFGPGTRLTVL.

CDR3 residues: CASSQVPTGADNYGYTF. DNA of the CDR3: TGTGCCAGCAGCCAAGTTCCGACAGGGGCGGATAACTATGGCTACACCTTC. The chain carries TRBV14 and TRBJ1-2; TRBD1 agrees at 8 bases. The germline gives CDR1 SGHDN, CDR2 FVKESK. CDR3 size: 17 residues. Losses at the gene ends were 1 base for V and 1 base for J; bases not matched to a gene: 8.

CDR3 sequence (DNA): TGTGCCAGCAGCCCCGAACGGGGAGAGCAGTACTTC. Translated: CASSPERGEQYF. The chain is built from TRBV7-9 and TRBJ2-7, with D tentatively TRBD2 (5 bases). Trimming removed 5 bases at V and 7 bases at J, with 12 bases between. The CDR3 covers 12 residues. Germline lookup yields CDR1 SEHNR and CDR2 FQNEAQ (reference sequence).

The chain joins TRBV20-1 to TRBJ2-2; 8 nucleotides agree with TRBD1. The germline V gene encodes CDR1 DFQATT and CDR2 SNEGSKA (reference sequence). V gave up 3 bases and J gave up 0 bases; unmatched junction bases: 3. CDR3 length equals 15 residues. CDR3 protein: CSASYRGANTGELFF. The CDR3, as DNA: TGCAGTGCTAGTTACAGGGGGGCGAACACCGGGGAGCTGTTTTTT.

The chain combines TRBV7-2 with TRBJ2-3; D gene ambiguous. V gave up 2 bases and J gave up 0 bases, with 12 bases separating them. The germline CDR1 and CDR2 sequences are SGHTA and FQGNSA. The CDR3 is 16 residues long. The CDR3 DNA is TGTGCCAGCAGCTTAAACACAGCCTATAGCACAGATACGCAGTATTTT. It yields the protein CASSLNTAYSTDTQYF. Supplemented by reference TRBV7-2 and TRBJ2-3, the full variable domain reads GAGVSQSPSNKVTEKGKDVELRCDPISGHTALYWYRQSLGQGLEFLIYFQGNSAPDKSGLPSDRFSAERTGGSVSTLTIQRTQQEDSAVYLCASSLNTAYSTDTQYFGPGTRLTVL.

This chain connects TRBV6-5 to TRBJ2-7, with TRBD2 identical over 7 bases. CDR3 length: 15 residues. V was clipped by 6 bases and J by 1 base; unmatched bases: 9. Germline V gene sequence: CDR1 MNHEY, CDR2 SVGAGI. CDR3 in DNA: TGTGCCAGCAGCCGGGGACTATTGCTTTCCTACGAGCAGTACTTC. Encoded protein: CASSRGLLLSYEQYF.

This chain links TRBV28 with TRBJ2-1, with 10 bases matching TRBD2. The CDR3 contains 16 residues. The germline gives CDR1 MDHEN, CDR2 SYDVKM. The V gene end was trimmed by 8 bases and the J gene end by 1 base; junction bases not matched to a gene: 8. The CDR3 nucleotides are TGTGCCAGCGTCACAGCGGGAGGGCCGTCCTACAATGAGCAGTTCTTC. Protein: CASVTAGGPSYNEQFF.

The rearrangement joins TRBV5-1 to TRBJ2-2; 10 nucleotides align to TRBD2. The CDR3 has 17 amino acids. V lost 1 base and J lost 6; bases outside the gene matches: 9. CDR1 SGHRS and CDR2 YFSETQ come from the germline V gene. CDR3: CASSLQGLAVISGELFF. Written as DNA, the CDR3 is TGCGCCAGCAGCTTGCAAGGACTAGCGGTCATCTCCGGGGAGCTGTTTTTT.

V is TRBV7-9 and J is TRBJ1-1; no reliable D call. This CDR3 comprises 13 residues. Trimming cost V 5 bases and J 11 bases, with 18 bases left between them. The germline V gene has CDR1 SEHNR and CDR2 FQNEAQ (reference sequence). CDR3 residues: CASSPIWAGGAFF. CDR3 bases: TGTGCCAGCAGCCCAATCTGGGCGGGTGGGGCTTTCTTT. Full variable domain (outside the CDR3, taken from reference TRBV7-9 and TRBJ1-1): DTGVSQNPRHKITKRGQNVTFRCDPISEHNRLYWYRQTLGQGPEFLTYFQNEAQLEKSRLLSDRFSAERPKGSFSTLEIQRTEQGDSAMYLCASSPIWAGGAFFGQGTRLTVV.